This T cell receptor (beta chain) was observed in a study of CD8+CD57+ T cells in acquired aplastic anemia. Patients chosen for sequencing had shown CD8+CD57+ cell expansion by flow cytometry. The template for TCR beta VDJ and CDR3 sequence profiling was genomic DNA. Each CDR3 protein is one row after TCRdb ran MiXCR on the reads. The profile covers 150,000 or so distinct CDR3 sequences, with approximately 52% appearing a single time and over 9.5% taken by the ten largest. The CDR3 extends over 13 amino acids. From germline, CDR1 is SQVTM and CDR2 ANQGSEA. Deletions cut 8 bases from V and 0 bases from J, with 11 bases between.

Material for sequencing was sorted CD4+, CD8+, or CD8+CD57+ T cells (not recorded which) from PBMCs. The clonotype comes from a human donor with aplastic anemia. The V call is TRBV29-1, the J call TRBJ2-1; D possibly corresponds to TRBD2 (7 bases). The CDR3 DNA reads as TGCAGCCAGGGGAGGGGCTCCTACAATGAGCAGTTCTTC. This encodes CSQGRGSYNEQFF.